This T cell receptor beta chain was profiled in a study of blood T cells in healthy people across ages (dated by TCRdb to between 2014 and 2017). Regarding the study in general: In model experiments, template switching captured roughly one uniquely barcoded TCR beta cDNA molecule for every two T cells. The study measured age-related changes in TCR beta repertoire diversity using deep sequencing normalized with unique cDNA molecular identifiers. To avoid experimental bias, donors of different ages were spread randomly across the sequencing lanes. The study analyzed two additional independent replicas of 1 million unique cDNA reads from the same blood draw for two donors, one aged 18 to 30 and one aged 80 or older. Four age groups were formed from the donors: young (average about 16 years), middle-aged (approximately 40), aged (more than 55) and long-lived (roughly 81).

Library preparation was by 5' RACE. The reads were generated on an Illumina HiSeq 2500. The second PCR ran for roughly 7 to 11 cycles and used a J-beta primer mix along with a sample-barcoded 5' primer. A unique molecular identifier was introduced onto each TCR beta cDNA molecule by a template-switch 5' adaptor carrying 12 random nucleotides. At least 3 million CDR3-containing paired-end reads were obtained from each sample. First-strand cDNA was synthesized from all RNA with the Mint cDNA synthesis kit, primed by a TRBC-specific oligonucleotide. Following uracil-DNA glycosylase treatment, all cDNA underwent a first 18-cycle PCR with the universal primers M1SS and BC2_uni_R. Processing in the source paper ran as follows. Normalization of each sample was performed by random selection of 1 million high-quality reads, each carrying a distinct molecular identifier. Reads with shared molecular identifiers were discarded instead of being binned into consensus sequences. CDR3 identification, clonotype clustering and error correction used MiTCR with a Q25 quality threshold and the strictest error-elimination algorithm. A nonparametric unseen species model with Euler transformation was used to estimate lower-bound total TCR beta diversity. The raw public reads went through TCRdb reprocessing: fastp at Q25, MiXCR clone calling, in-frame beta chains kept. Each CDR3 protein gets just one entry, which takes the most common genes and DNA from the rows behind it. V and J calls and clone size were set by TCRdb, not the authors. Across this sample there are about 670,000 distinct CDR3 sequences, with 45% to 60% seen only once. Of the sample, roughly 13% is held by the ten largest clones.

Overall results and qualifications from the work: Donor CMV infection status was unknown, potentially confounding age-related changes in expanded clonotypes. As age increased, observed TCR beta diversity per million T cells dropped in a roughly linear way, and a significant reduction was already evident by age 40. Compared with the aged group, more naive CD4+ T cells, fewer expanded clones and increased TCR diversity were shown by the long-lived group, suggesting age selection. There was a strong correlation between observed TCR beta diversity and the percentage of naive T cells measured by flow cytometry. Bulk unsorted PBMC profiling prevented conclusive comparison of naive and antigen-experienced compartments. Estimates of total diversity based on one million sequenced T cells were regarded as lower bounds and as underestimates.

The donors were roughly 40 Caucasian individuals from Russia, aged roughly 6 to 90 years, who were systemically healthy. Each donor gave ten milliliters of peripheral blood, drawn into EDTA-treated Vacutainer tubes. PBMCs were isolated by Ficoll-Paque density-gradient centrifugation, with at least 6 million obtained per sample. Total RNA, at least 6 micrograms per sample, was extracted from PBMCs with Trizol reagent. Naive CD45RAhigh/CD27high T cell percentages were measured by flow cytometry on a PBMC aliquot from every donor. The junction shows trimming of 5 bases on V and 11 bases on J, plus 21 bases between the germline ends. The germline V gene (reference sequence) specifies SEHNR as CDR1 and FQNEAQ as CDR2. Its CDR3 holds 14 amino acids, cysteine through phenylalanine. The DNA shown is the 42-base CDR3, in frame from base 1. Of note for this clonotype: Its antigen remains unidentified. A much larger clone differs by one base, so this may be a read error.

This receptor was taken from an elderly woman in good health. Sequencing used blood. The chain uses TRBV7-9 and TRBJ2-5, with a weak D call of TRBD2 (6 bases match). This receptor carries the CDR3 CASSTTGTVNEQYF. The DNA reads TGTGCCAGCAGCACGACCGGGACTGTCAATGAGCAGTACTTC.